The 6 T cell receptor beta chains in this list originate from one sample, sequenced in a study of T cells after yellow fever vaccination. TCRdb used MiXCR to reprocess the 5' RACE reads, holding one entry per CDR3 protein. Among 500,000 to 650,000 distinct CDR3 sequences listed, approximately 12% were seen once. The material sequenced was PBMCs, taken on the day of the yellow fever booster vaccination. These receptors were taken from a man aged 25 to 45 who received the YFV17D yellow fever vaccine.

The chain carries TRBV5-5 and TRBJ1-2; D is unresolved. V was shortened by 0 bases and J by 8 bases, with 11 bases between the two germline ends. The CDR3 runs 13 residues. Per germline, CDR1 SGHKS and CDR2 YYEKEE (reference sequence). CDR3 sequence (DNA): TGTGCCAGCAGCTTGGTGGGATCTGGGGGCTACACCTTC. Its protein product is CASSLVGSGGYTF.

This clonotype has a handful of counts. This chain connects TRBV6-1 to TRBJ1-6; TRBD1 agrees at 10 bases. The CDR3 covers 14 residues. J gave up 10 bases and V 6 bases, and 6 bases lay outside the gene matches. From germline, CDR1 is MNHNS and CDR2 SASEGT. The CDR3 DNA is TGTGCCAGCAGAATCGGGGACAGGGGCTCACCCCTCCACTTT. Translated, it gives CASRIGDRGSPLHF.

This clonotype appeared a few times. This sequence joins TRBV20-1 and TRBJ2-3; 7 positions agree with TRBD1. Losses at the gene ends were 6 bases for V and 2 bases for J; bases not matched to a gene: 5. Germline V gene lookup returns CDR1 DFQATT and CDR2 SNEGSKA (reference sequence). The CDR3 consists of 13 residues. This chain's CDR3 is CSARDSATDTQYF. The CDR3 DNA is TGCAGTGCAAGGGACAGCGCCACAGATACGCAGTATTTT.

The rearrangement links TRBV20-1 to TRBJ1-5; D perhaps matches TRBD1 (5 bases). CDR3 size: 13 residues. V lost 2 bases and J lost 3, with 8 bases in between. Germline V lookup: CDR1 DFQATT, CDR2 SNEGSKA (reference sequence). CDR3 bases: TGCAGTGCTAGACCAGGGTACAATCAGCCCCAGCATTTT. Protein sequence: CSARPGYNQPQHF.

V gene TRBV11-2 combines with J gene TRBJ2-3, with D hard to call. V was shortened by 0 bases and J by 7 bases, with 14 bases between the two germline ends. Germline V gene data show CDR1 as SGHAT and CDR2 as FQNNGV. CDR3 length equals 15 residues. Here the CDR3 DNA reads TGTGCCAGCAGCTTAGATGAACGGGCTACGTATACGCAGTATTTT. It specifies CASSLDERATYTQYF. The complete variable domain, with remaining parts taken from reference TRBV11-2 and TRBJ2-3, reads EAGVAQSPRYKIIEKRQSVAFWCNPISGHATLYWYQQILGQGPKLLIQFQNNGVVDDSQLPKDRFSAERLKGVDSTLKIQPAKLEDSAVYLCASSLDERATYTQYFGPGTRLTVL.

The chain combines TRBV6-5 with TRBJ2-1; 13 positions agree with TRBD2. CDR1 MNHEY and CDR2 SVGAGI come from the germline V gene. The CDR3 length is 15 residues. Trimming removed 3 bases from V and 7 bases from J; junction bases left unmatched: 3. DNA of the CDR3: TGTGCCAGCAGTTATGGACTAGCGGGAGAAAATGAGCAGTTCTTC. Amino acids: CASSYGLAGENEQFF.